What follows is one T cell receptor beta chain and its context. This clone has ten or more counts. Its antigen remains unidentified. It has no much larger one-base neighbor in the sample; base qualities were not kept. Whole blood was collected in K2EDTA tubes by collaborating institutions according to the institutions' own protocols. For TCRbeta analysis, collaborators shipped samples in one of three forms: frozen whole blood, isolated PBMCs, or DNA extracted from either of those sample types. The sample is drawn from a study of blood T cell repertoires in COVID-19 (dated by TCRdb to the early 2020s). Describing the broader study: Samples covering the acute and convalescent phases of COVID-19 were provided by collaborators in the United States, Italy and Spain. The prospective study material was composed of cDNA or gDNA derived from T cells, B-cell-depleted T cells, or PBMCs. The dataset comprised deeply sampled blood TCRbeta repertoires from subjects exposed to, actively infected with, or recovered from COVID-19. The repertoires were made available in a free public database intended to serve as a resource for research on the immune response to SARS-CoV-2. The samples were drawn from the first 160 participants of the ongoing ImmuneRACE study and from 1,200 or so subjects provided by 6 global collaborators. Sample metadata almost always included a de-identified subject ID, COVID-19 status, age in years and sex. Where available, HLA class I and class II types were taken from metadata supplied by the sample provider and were not determined by assay-based typing.

From V the trimming removes 1 base and from J it removes 11 bases, while the gene matches leave 8 bases of the junction unaccounted for. Including the terminal cysteine and phenylalanine, the CDR3 comprises 15 residues. Only the CDR3 DNA stays, 45 bases, in frame from base 1. According to the germline V gene, CDR1 reads SGHRS and CDR2 reads YFSETQ. Study-wide findings and limitations: The quantity of clinical and demographic metadata differed by source and by participant and was supplied without curation.

The immunoSEQ Assay, a bias-controlled multiplex PCR, was used to amplify TCRbeta CDR3 regions from genomic DNA. On the authors' methods: Nucleated cell counts per sample were estimated from amplification of reference gene primers within the assay. To quantify the absolute abundance of each unique TCRbeta CDR3 rearrangement, sequence reads were collapsed and filtered. For each sample, productive Simpson clonality was calculated as the square root of Simpson's diversity index over productive rearrangements. TCRdb limited this immuneACCESS table to in-frame rearrangements with V and J called. A share of clones is missing; checked studies link under half to unresolved V genes, and the rest is unexplained. For V, J and clone size, that table is used; D and trimming come from the DNA. The table for this sample lists under 150,000 clones; 84% of them were counted only once. Together, the top ten hold under 5% of the sample.

The TCR originated in a woman aged 60-70 years with acute or convalescent COVID-19. Sequenced sample: peripheral blood. The receptor chain draws on TRBV5-1 and TRBJ2-3, and TRBD2 aligns with 12 junction nucleotides. The CDR3 region reads CASSLLAGGTPEQYF. The nucleotide sequence is given as TGCGCCAGCAGCTTGCTAGCGGGAGGGACTCCCGAGCAGTATTTT.